This TCR beta chain was sequenced for a study of CD8 T cells in Susac syndrome. Random hexamers were used to reverse transcribe roughly 0.45 to 1 ug of RNA. Multiplex PCR with immunoSEQ amplified the TCR beta CDR3 across 54 Vbeta and 13 Jbeta. One entry per CDR3 protein, called by TCRdb with MiXCR from the immunoSEQ multiplex PCR reads. The top ten clones hold 0.075% to 0.1% of a sample with 150,000 to 200,000 distinct CDR3 sequences, approximately 95% of them seen once. V shed 1 base and J shed 5 bases, with 14 bases lying between them. The CDR3 extends over 14 amino acids. CDR1 is GTSNPN and CDR2 is SVGIG in the germline V gene (reference sequence). Sequencing of TCR beta drew on CD8+ and CD4+ T cells from blood.

This clonotype originated in a human donor with Susac syndrome. V and J are TRBV30 and TRBJ1-2; D unclear. Sequences were obtained from CD4+ T cells from PBMCs. CDR3 residues: CAWSAGQAGYGYTF. The CDR3 nucleotides are TGTGCCTGGAGTGCCGGGCAAGCGGGGTATGGCTACACCTTC. The entire variable domain, with the rest obtained from reference TRBV30 and TRBJ1-2, is as follows: SQTIHQWPATLVQPVGSPLSLECTVEGTSNPNLYWYRQAAGRGLQLLFYSVGIGQISSEVPQNLSASRPQDRQFILSSKKLLLSDSGFYLCAWSAGQAGYGYTFGSGTRLTVV.